The next 25 T cell receptor beta chains were all read from a single sample in a study of PD-1 blockade in mismatch repair-deficient tumors. Sequencing used immunoSEQ multiplex PCR; TCRdb keeps in-frame clones, though not all of them. The sample has some 85,000 clones; approximately 78% are singletons. The sample here was peripheral blood, taken 44 weeks after starting pembrolizumab. These receptors came from an adult with mismatch repair-deficient cancer.

The chain recombines TRBV7-9 with TRBJ2-1; TRBD2 matches 11 bases. Trimming removed 2 bases from V and 10 bases from J; junction bases left unmatched: 7. Germline values: CDR1 SEHNR, CDR2 FQNEAQ (reference sequence). This CDR3 has 15 residues. The CDR3 bases are TGTGCCAGCAGCTTACTACTAGCGGGAGCGGGGGAGCAGTTCTTC. Translated, it gives CASSLLLAGAGEQFF.

The genes are TRBV30 and TRBJ2-5; 13 bases fit TRBD2. Germline V gene sequence: CDR1 GTSNPN, CDR2 SVGIG (reference sequence). CDR3 length: 16 amino acids. Trimming removed 1 base from V and 3 bases from J; junction bases left unmatched: 5. The CDR3 is CAWSGRTSGSEETQYF. As DNA, the CDR3 is TGTGCCTGGAGTGGAAGGACTAGCGGGAGCGAAGAGACCCAGTACTTC. The full variable domain, with the rest looked up from reference TRBV30 and TRBJ2-5, is SQTIHQWPATLVQPVGSPLSLECTVEGTSNPNLYWYRQAAGRGLQLLFYSVGIGQISSEVPQNLSASRPQDRQFILSSKKLLLSDSGFYLCAWSGRTSGSEETQYFGPGTRLLVL.

This clone was seen a handful of times. The rearrangement uses TRBV7-3 and TRBJ2-1; D gene uncertain. With 5 bases removed from V and 0 bases from J, the gap between germline ends came to 11 bases. The CDR3 sequence is 15 residues long. Germline lookup yields CDR1 SGHTA and CDR2 FQGTGA. CDR3 sequence (DNA): TGTGCCAGCAGCGCGACTCCGAGCTCCTACAATGAGCAGTTCTTC. Encoded protein: CASSATPSSYNEQFF.

The V call is TRBV2, the J call TRBJ1-5; possible D gene TRBD1, 5 bases. The V end was cut by 2 bases, the J end by 7 bases, with 15 bases between. This CDR3 contains 15 residues. The germline V gene encodes CDR1 SNHLY and CDR2 FYNNEI. The chain's CDR3 is CASSEKGTHKQPQHF. CDR3 DNA: TGTGCCAGCAGTGAAAAAGGGACTCATAAACAGCCCCAGCATTTT. The entire variable domain, with the rest obtained from reference TRBV2 and TRBJ1-5, is as follows: EPEVTQTPSHQVTQMGQEVILRCVPISNHLYFYWYRQILGQKVEFLVSFYNNEISEKSEIFDDQFSVERPDGSNFTLKIRSTKLEDSAMYFCASSEKGTHKQPQHFGDGTRLSIL.

The V call is TRBV6-5, the J call TRBJ2-7; D unresolved. CDR1 is MNHEY, CDR2 SVGAGI, per germline. CDR3 size: 11 residues. V was clipped by 6 bases and J by 6 bases, with 9 bases between them. Here the CDR3 DNA reads TGTGCCAGCAGGGCCAGGACCGAGCAGTACTTC. Protein product: CASRARTEQYF.

The chain carries TRBV11-3 and TRBJ2-3; 7 bases are shared with TRBD2. Germline assignment: CDR1 SGHNT and CDR2 YENEEA. V lost 6 bases to trimming and J lost 10 bases; unmatched junction nucleotides: 7. CDR3 length: 12 amino acids. The DNA for the CDR3 is TGTGCCAGCAGTTTTGACAGCGGGGCGCAGTATTTT. It is translated as CASSFDSGAQYF.

The chain combines TRBV28 with TRBJ2-7, with D possibly called TRBD1 or TRBD2 (5 bases each). V lost 7 bases and J lost 3, with 19 bases in between. The CDR3 loop spans 15 amino acids. Germline V gene sequence: CDR1 MDHEN, CDR2 SYDVKM. CDR3 coding DNA: TGTGCCAGCACCCCACCCCCGGGGCAGTTCTACGAGCAGTACTTC. Protein sequence: CASTPPPGQFYEQYF.

This chain connects TRBV30 to TRBJ1-5, with 10 bases identical to TRBD1. The V and J ends lost 2 bases and 7 bases, in that order; junction bases with no gene match: 5. The CDR3 length is 14 residues. Per the germline V gene, CDR1 is GTSNPN and CDR2 is SVGIG (reference sequence). The CDR3 DNA sequence: TGTGCCTGGAGTAAGACAGGGGGCTACCAGCCCCAGCATTTT. Translated, it gives CAWSKTGGYQPQHF.

The chain combines TRBV18 with TRBJ1-2; 9 nucleotides match TRBD1. This CDR3 is 16 amino acids long. Losses at the gene ends were 6 bases for V and 0 bases for J; bases not matched to a gene: 8. Germline CDR1 KGHSH, CDR2 LQKENI. The CDR3 sequence is CASSRPGTGSNYGYTF. CDR3 DNA sequence: TGTGCCAGCTCCCGGCCGGGGACAGGGTCTAACTATGGCTACACCTTC.

The chain combines TRBV12-5 with TRBJ2-5; D may be TRBD1 (6 bases). Germline CDR1 and CDR2: LGHNT and FRNRAP. Trimming left V 1 base short and J 5 bases short, with 14 bases between. The CDR3 length is 15 residues. The DNA for the CDR3 is TGTGCTAGTGGTTTGGCCCAGGGGTATCCGGAGACCCAGTACTTC. Protein: CASGLAQGYPETQYF.

The chain joins TRBV6-6 to TRBJ2-3; 7 nucleotides match TRBD1. Trimming removed 6 bases from V and 0 bases from J; junction bases left unmatched: 9. In germline, CDR1 is MNHNY, CDR2 SVGAGI (reference sequence). The CDR3 runs 16 residues. CDR3 DNA: TGTGCCAGCAGCAGCCGAAGACAGGGAAGCACAGATACGCAGTATTTT. This translates into CASSSRRQGSTDTQYF.

The chain uses TRBV14 and TRBJ2-3; D tentatively reads TRBD1 or TRBD2 (5 bases each). Germline assignment: CDR1 SGHDN and CDR2 FVKESK. Trimming removed 4 bases from V and 2 bases from J, with 7 bases in between. The CDR3 consists of 13 residues. The CDR3: CASSPGPTDTQYF. The CDR3 DNA follows: TGTGCCAGCAGCCCGGGACCCACAGATACGCAGTATTTT.

V and J are TRBV11-3 and TRBJ1-2; D ambiguous. Germline CDR1 SGHNT, CDR2 YENEEA. The CDR3 length is 12 residues. The V gene lost 5 bases and the J gene lost 0 bases, with 4 bases spanning the gap. CDR3 region: CASSLTNYGYTF. The CDR3 nucleotides are TGTGCCAGCAGCCTAACTAACTATGGCTACACCTTC.

This rearrangement joins TRBV10-3 to TRBJ2-3; TRBD2 might be the D (6 bases). V dropped 0 bases and J dropped 0 bases, with 13 bases sitting between them. The CDR3 covers 17 residues. Germline loops: CDR1 ENHRY, CDR2 SYGVKD. CDR3 bases: TGTGCCATCAGTGAGTCTAGGGGCAGCGGGAGCACAGATACGCAGTATTTT. It encodes CAISESRGSGSTDTQYF.

The chain joins TRBV4-1 to TRBJ2-5, with D uncertain. CDR3 length: 15 residues. Germline loops: CDR1 MGHRA, CDR2 YSYEKL. V lost 4 bases and J lost 5, with 17 bases in between. In nucleotides, the CDR3 is TGCGCCAGCAGCCCGGAAAGTAGAGTGGGGGAGACCCAGTACTTC. As protein: CASSPESRVGETQYF.

There are a few counts of this clone. This chain uses TRBV7-9 with TRBJ1-2; D unresolved. V lost 8 bases and J lost 3, with 13 bases in between. Germline values: CDR1 SEHNR, CDR2 FQNEAQ (reference sequence). The CDR3 has 13 residues. CDR3 loop: CASGLGLYYGYTF. CDR3 DNA sequence: TGTGCCAGCGGATTGGGGTTATACTATGGCTACACCTTC.

This clone appeared a few times. Here the CDR3 reads CASSLDTGFPGEQFF. The CDR3 DNA sequence: TGTGCCAGCAGCCTTGACACGGGGTTCCCGGGTGAGCAGTTCTTC. The chain employs TRBV7-9 and TRBJ2-1; D is possibly TRBD2 (5 bases). V dropped 5 bases and J dropped 9 bases, with 20 bases sitting between them. The length of the CDR3 is 15 residues. Germline-derived CDR1 and CDR2 are SEHNR and FQNEAQ (reference sequence).

The rearrangement uses TRBV5-1 and TRBJ2-5, with 7 bases aligning to TRBD1. The germline V gene encodes CDR1 SGHRS and CDR2 YFSETQ. V was clipped by 0 bases and J by 3 bases; unmatched bases: 5. This CDR3 comprises 15 residues. Here the CDR3 reads CASSLVGQTKETQYF. The CDR3 nucleotides are TGCGCCAGCAGCTTGGTGGGACAGACCAAAGAGACCCAGTACTTC.

This clone was found a few times. The genes are TRBV18 and TRBJ2-7, with D perhaps TRBD1 (6 bases). CDR1 is KGHSH, CDR2 LQKENI, per germline. V lost 3 bases to trimming and J lost 5 bases, with 11 bases between them. The CDR3 runs 13 residues. The CDR3 region is CASSPRAGDEQYF. Here the CDR3 DNA reads TGTGCCAGCTCACCCCGGGCAGGGGACGAGCAGTACTTC.

The chain couples TRBV6-4 to TRBJ2-6; TRBD2 aligns across 7 bases. After removal of 4 bases from V and 0 bases from J, the junction contained 0 bases not matched to a gene. CDR3 length equals 15 residues. Germline CDR1 is MRHNA and CDR2 is SNTAGT. CDR3 region: CASSGTSSGANVLTF. CDR3 DNA: TGTGCCAGCAGTGGGACTAGCTCTGGGGCCAACGTCCTGACTTTC.

The chain links TRBV4-2 to TRBJ2-5; possibly TRBD1 for D (6 bases). The CDR3 totals 15 residues. Trimming pared 0 bases from V and 3 bases from J, leaving 11 bases between. Per the germline V gene, CDR1 is LGHNA and CDR2 is YNFKEQ. The CDR3 DNA reads as TGTGCCAGCAGCCAAGAAGTAAACAGGGAAGAGACCCAGTACTTC. Protein sequence: CASSQEVNREETQYF.

The chain couples TRBV19 to TRBJ2-2; no clear D gene. This CDR3 is 15 amino acids long. The ends were cut back, 8 bases at V and 2 bases at J, with 15 bases in the middle. Germline V gives CDR1 LNHDA, CDR2 SQIVND (reference sequence). Here the CDR3 reads CASQTKRENTGELFF. CDR3 nucleotides: TGTGCCAGTCAAACCAAAAGGGAAAACACCGGGGAGCTGTTTTTT.

CDR3 sequence: CARKRTFLLVDEQFF. The CDR3 DNA follows: TGTGCCAGGAAACGTACATTCCTCCTCGTGGATGAGCAGTTCTTC. The rearrangement links TRBV2 to TRBJ2-1, with D unresolved. Trimming pared 9 bases from V and 8 bases from J, leaving 23 bases between. The CDR3 contains 15 residues. Per the germline V gene, CDR1 is SNHLY and CDR2 is FYNNEI.

The CDR3 loop reads CASSLPDRGINEQYF. CDR3 nucleotides: TGTGCCAGCAGCTTACCCGACAGGGGAATAAACGAGCAGTACTTC. The chain is built from TRBV5-5 and TRBJ2-7; 8 bases match TRBD1. The junction had 9 bases not matched to a gene; V was cut back by 2 bases and J by 5 bases. The CDR3 runs to 15 residues. Germline loops: CDR1 SGHKS, CDR2 YYEKEE (reference sequence). Based on the CDR3 plus reference TRBV5-5 and TRBJ2-7, the full variable domain is DAGVTQSPTHLIKTRGQQVTLRCSPISGHKSVSWYQQVLGQGPQFIFQYYEKEERGRGNFPDRFSARQFPNYSSELNVNALLLGDSALYLCASSLPDRGINEQYFGPGTRLTVT.

This chain links TRBV19 with TRBJ1-3, with D hard to call. CDR3 length equals 15 residues. Germline V gene lookup returns CDR1 LNHDA and CDR2 SQIVND (reference sequence). The V gene lost 3 bases and the J gene lost 0 bases, with 9 bases spanning the gap. CDR3 nucleotide sequence: TGTGCCAGTAGTATTGAGGGAGCCTCTGGAAACACCATATATTTT. Translating gives CASSIEGASGNTIYF. Full variable domain (remainder filled in from reference TRBV19 and TRBJ1-3): DGGITQSPKYLFRKEGQNVTLSCEQNLNHDAMYWYRQDPGQGLRLIYYSQIVNDFQKGDIAEGYSVSREKKESFPLTVTSAQKNPTAFYLCASSIEGASGNTIYFGEGSWLTVV.